One sample yielded the 27 T cell receptor beta chains listed below, sequenced in a study of OX40 agonist ivuxolimab in advanced cancers. Some clones are missing from TCRdb's copy, which holds only in-frame ones; the method was immunoSEQ multiplex PCR. The sample carries about 69,000 clones, 85% recorded once. Source: CD4+ or CD8+ T cells sorted from blood, taken in a trial of the OX40 agonist ivuxolimab. The receptor source for this set is an adult with an advanced solid tumor such as melanoma, head and neck, liver or kidney cancer.

The chain links TRBV5-1 to TRBJ2-1; 9 nucleotides match TRBD1. The CDR3 has 15 amino acids. V gave up 0 bases and J gave up 7 bases; unmatched junction bases: 5. CDR1 SGHRS and CDR2 YFSETQ come from the germline V gene. Here the CDR3 reads CASSLEGQGKNEQFF. CDR3 DNA: TGCGCCAGCAGCTTGGAAGGACAGGGGAAGAATGAGCAGTTCTTC.

CDR3 DNA sequence: TGTGCCTGGAGTAGCTTAGCCTACGAGCAGTACTTC. Its translation is CAWSSLAYEQYF. V gene TRBV30 combines with J gene TRBJ2-5; D not resolved. The J call is in doubt because the DNA end fits TRBJ2-7 better. The CDR3 totals 12 residues. Germline V lookup: CDR1 GTSNPN, CDR2 SVGIG (reference sequence).

The V gene is TRBV20-1, the J gene TRBJ1-2, with no clear D. V lost 3 bases and J 2 bases, leaving 4 bases between the germline ends. CDR3 length: 11 amino acids. The germline V gene has CDR1 DFQATT and CDR2 SNEGSKA (reference sequence). The CDR3 sequence: CSASSNYGYTF. The CDR3 region has the DNA TGCAGTGCTAGTTCAAACTATGGCTACACCTTC.

Points on this clone: This CDR3 is also generated by other DNA sequences in the sample. J is TRBJ1-4 and V is TRBV2, with D possibly TRBD1 on 5 matching bases. V lost 6 bases and J lost 6, with 11 bases in between. The CDR3 contains 13 residues. Germline CDR1 reads SNHLY; CDR2 reads FYNNEI. CDR3 nucleotides: TGTGCCAGCAGGGAAACGGGGGATGAAAAACTGTTTTTT. The encoded protein is CASRETGDEKLFF.

The table lists this clone with a few counts. The chain links TRBV11-2 to TRBJ2-7, with 10 bases identical to TRBD1. Germline assignment: CDR1 SGHAT and CDR2 FQNNGV. The V segment lost 6 bases and the J segment 4 bases; nucleotides outside the gene matches: 6. The CDR3 covers 14 residues. In DNA form, the CDR3 reads TGTGCCAGCAGTCCGGGACAGGGGCCTTACGAGCAGTACTTC. It yields the protein CASSPGQGPYEQYF.

This chain links TRBV18 with TRBJ2-1; a weak D match, TRBD1 (6 bases). V was trimmed by 3 bases and J by 5 bases, leaving 23 bases between them. The CDR3 has 18 residues. CDR1 and CDR2 from the germline V gene are KGHSH and LQKENI. The CDR3 loop reads CASSPPGHLGSIDNEQFF. CDR3 DNA sequence: TGTGCCAGCTCACCTCCGGGACACCTAGGGAGCATTGACAATGAGCAGTTCTTC.

The chain is built from TRBV18 and TRBJ2-6, with a possible D match to TRBD1 (6 bases). V lost 4 bases to trimming and J lost 12 bases, with 10 bases between them. CDR1 KGHSH and CDR2 LQKENI come from the germline V gene. This CDR3 contains 12 residues. The CDR3 nucleotides are TGTGCCAGCTCACGGGACACCCTCGTCCTGACTTTC. Translating gives CASSRDTLVLTF.

This clone was seen only once. The chain couples TRBV12-5 to TRBJ2-3; 7 bases align to TRBD1. The CDR3 loop spans 14 amino acids. V trimming: 4 bases; J trimming: 5 bases; junction bases outside the gene matches: 6. Germline CDR1 reads LGHNT; CDR2 reads FRNRAP. CDR3 nucleotide sequence: TGTGCTAGTGGTTCAGACAGGGAAATAGATACGCAGTATTTT. Amino acids: CASGSDREIDTQYF.

The V and J genes are TRBV11-3 and TRBJ2-2; D remains unclear. Trimming stripped 5 bases from V and 7 bases from J, with 8 bases between. Germline CDR1 is SGHNT and CDR2 is YENEEA. The CDR3 runs to 12 residues. This CDR3 reads CASSPTGGELFF. The CDR3 DNA reads as TGTGCCAGCAGCCCCACCGGCGGGGAGCTGTTTTTT.

The V gene is TRBV11-3, the J gene TRBJ2-1; TRBD1 matches at 10 bases. CDR1 SGHNT and CDR2 YENEEA come from the germline V gene. The CDR3 has 16 residues. Germline trimming cut 1 base from V and 6 bases from J; bases unmatched to any gene: 6. The CDR3 bases are TGTGCCAGCAGCTTAGGCGGGACAGGGGACGGCAATGAGCAGTTCTTC. Its protein product is CASSLGGTGDGNEQFF.

The chain joins TRBV27 to TRBJ2-3; D remains ambiguous. Germline V gives CDR1 MNHEY, CDR2 SMNVEV (reference sequence). V was cut by 1 base and J by 3 bases, with 14 bases left in between. The CDR3 is 16 amino acids. In DNA form, the CDR3 reads TGTGCCAGCAGTTTATTGGATGAGCTAGGAACAGATACGCAGTATTTT. This encodes CASSLLDELGTDTQYF.

This chain uses TRBV10-3 with TRBJ2-1; TRBD2 is a possible D gene (5 bases). CDR1 and CDR2 (germline): ENHRY, SYGVKD. The CDR3 extends over 14 amino acids. The V gene lost 3 bases and the J gene lost 7 bases, with 13 bases spanning the gap. The chain's CDR3 is CAISDSASLNEQFF. The CDR3, as DNA: TGTGCCATCAGTGACTCGGCTAGCCTTAATGAGCAGTTCTTC.

The chain recombines TRBV28 with TRBJ2-2; D possibly corresponds to TRBD1 (6 bases). Germline values: CDR1 MDHEN, CDR2 SYDVKM. CDR3 length: 16 residues. Trimming pared 6 bases from V and 0 bases from J, leaving 14 bases between. CDR3 loop: CASRRSGTPNTGELFF. The CDR3 DNA reads as TGTGCCAGCAGAAGATCCGGGACACCGAACACCGGGGAGCTGTTTTTT.

The chain joins TRBV4-1 to TRBJ1-5; tentatively, D is TRBD1 (5 bases). This CDR3 comprises 15 residues. The germline V gene has CDR1 MGHRA and CDR2 YSYEKL. With 0 bases removed from V and 7 bases from J, the gap between germline ends came to 13 bases. The CDR3 protein is CASSQDGQGRQPQHF. For the CDR3, the DNA is TGCGCCAGCAGCCAAGACGGGCAGGGCAGACAGCCCCAGCATTTT.

J is TRBJ2-1 and V is TRBV19; 9 positions match TRBD2. The V and J ends lost 3 bases and 1 base, in that order; junction bases with no gene match: 4. The CDR3 sequence is 16 residues long. Germline CDR1 and CDR2: LNHDA and SQIVND (reference sequence). CDR3 DNA sequence: TGTGCCAGTAGTATTGTAGCGGGAGTGTCCTACAATGAGCAGTTCTTC. This translates into CASSIVAGVSYNEQFF.

The chain carries TRBV7-2 and TRBJ1-2, with D possibly being TRBD1 (6 bases). The CDR3 extends over 12 amino acids. Germline loops: CDR1 SGHTA, CDR2 FQGNSA. V gave up 5 bases and J gave up 7 bases, with 11 bases separating them. DNA for the CDR3: TGTGCCAGCAGCACAGCCAGGGGTGGCTACACCTTC. Residues: CASSTARGGYTF.

The chain employs TRBV4-3 and TRBJ1-6, with D tentatively TRBD1 (5 bases). Trimming took 2 bases from V and 0 from J, leaving 11 bases between them. The V gene's germline CDR1 is LGHNA and CDR2 YSLEER. CDR3 size: 17 residues. DNA of the CDR3: TGCGCCAGCAGCCAACTTGCAGGGAGCTCCTATAATTCACCCCTCCACTTT. It specifies CASSQLAGSSYNSPLHF.

This chain links TRBV6-6 with TRBJ2-7, with D uncertain. Germline V CDR1 and CDR2: MNHNY, SVGAGI (reference sequence). V lost 2 bases and J 5 bases, leaving 16 bases between the germline ends. The CDR3 consists of 15 residues. The CDR3 protein is CASSYAGLETHEQYF. CDR3 in DNA: TGTGCCAGCAGTTACGCAGGATTGGAAACCCACGAGCAGTACTTC.

This chain links TRBV11-1 with TRBJ1-1; 7 nucleotides agree with TRBD1. Germline lookup yields CDR1 SGHAT and CDR2 FQDESV (reference sequence). The CDR3 covers 14 residues. V gave up 5 bases and J gave up 5 bases; unmatched junction bases: 8. The CDR3 DNA is TGTGCCAGCAGCGACTCGACAGGGATGACTGAAGCTTTCTTT. Protein: CASSDSTGMTEAFF.

The chain recombines TRBV7-2 with TRBJ2-3; D gene ambiguous. V lost 0 bases and J lost 5, with 9 bases in between. CDR3 length: 14 amino acids. Germline CDR1 is SGHTA and CDR2 is FQGNSA. This CDR3 reads CASSLASRGDTQYF. In DNA, the CDR3 is TGTGCCAGCAGCTTAGCTAGCCGTGGAGATACGCAGTATTTT.

The V call is TRBV28, the J call TRBJ1-2; D is uncertain. V dropped 6 bases and J dropped 4 bases, with 6 bases sitting between them. The V gene's germline CDR1 is MDHEN and CDR2 SYDVKM. This CDR3 is 11 amino acids long. DNA for the CDR3: TGTGCCAGCAGCCCCGGCTATGGCTACACCTTC. Translation: CASSPGYGYTF.

The V call is TRBV7-8, the J call TRBJ2-5; no clear D. Germline V gene lookup returns CDR1 SGHVS and CDR2 FQNEAQ. The CDR3 runs 11 residues. V lost 5 bases, J lost 1 base, and 2 bases lay in between. CDR3 coding DNA: TGTGCCAGCAGCCCCCAAGAGACCCAGTACTTC. It yields the protein CASSPQETQYF. Together with reference TRBV7-8 and TRBJ2-5, the CDR3 gives the full variable domain: GAGVSQSPRYKVAKRGQDVALRCDPISGHVSLFWYQQALGQGPEFLTYFQNEAQLDKSGLPSDRFFAERPEGSVSTLKIQRTQQEDSAVYLCASSPQETQYFGPGTRLLVL.

The rearrangement uses TRBV7-8 and TRBJ1-4; D perhaps matches TRBD1 (5 bases). Trimming took off 5 bases at V and 7 bases at J, with 14 bases between the two ends. From germline, CDR1 is SGHVS and CDR2 FQNEAQ. The CDR3 extends over 14 amino acids. The CDR3 here is CASSRDAGREKLFF. In nucleotides, the CDR3 is TGTGCCAGCAGCCGAGACGCGGGGCGTGAAAAACTGTTTTTT.

This chain uses TRBV11-2 with TRBJ2-7; 12 bases match TRBD2. CDR3 size: 15 residues. Per germline, CDR1 SGHAT and CDR2 FQNNGV. V was pared by 3 bases and J by 5 bases, with 5 bases of the junction left unmatched. The CDR3 sequence: CASSLTSGRRDEQYF. In nucleotides, the CDR3 is TGTGCCAGCAGCTTGACTAGCGGGAGACGGGACGAGCAGTACTTC.

The chain couples TRBV19 to TRBJ2-2; 7 bases align to TRBD2. This CDR3 has 18 residues. The V segment lost 1 base and the J segment 6 bases; nucleotides outside the gene matches: 14. The germline gives CDR1 LNHDA, CDR2 SQIVND (reference sequence). The CDR3 DNA reads TGTGCCAGTAGTATAGTCTCACGTCGGGGCGGGAGAGCCGGGGAGCTGTTTTTT. Translating it yields CASSIVSRRGGRAGELFF. The whole variable domain, filled in from reference TRBV19 and TRBJ2-2, reads DGGITQSPKYLFRKEGQNVTLSCEQNLNHDAMYWYRQDPGQGLRLIYYSQIVNDFQKGDIAEGYSVSREKKESFPLTVTSAQKNPTAFYLCASSIVSRRGGRAGELFFGEGSRLTVL.

The chain joins TRBV6-5 to TRBJ2-7; possible D gene TRBD1, 5 bases. The germline V gene has CDR1 MNHEY and CDR2 SVGAGI. Trimming cost V 4 bases and J 7 bases, with 14 bases left between them. CDR3 length: 13 amino acids. CDR3 sequence (DNA): TGTGCCAGCAGTTCTCGGGCAGGGTGGGAGCAGTACTTC. Protein sequence: CASSSRAGWEQYF.

Worth noting for this clone: Compared with germline, one end of the junction differs, possibly owing to a read error. The rearrangement uses TRBV7-7 and TRBJ1-1; 10 positions match TRBD1. Germline V gene sequence: CDR1 SSHAT, CDR2 FNYEAQ (reference sequence). The CDR3 covers 13 residues. DNA of the CDR3: TGTGCTAGCAGCCAGGACAGGGGGACTGAAGCTTTCTTT. It codes for CASSQDRGTEAFF.